These 21 T cell receptor beta chains share one sample of origin, sequenced in a study of T cell responses to AZD1222 COVID-19 vaccine. Profiled with immunoSEQ multiplex PCR; TCRdb holds only in-frame clones, not every one. The sample carries around 130,000 clones, 92% recorded once. Sequenced here: peripheral blood, sampled 28 days after the second AZD1222 dose. The receptors here all came from an adult who received the AZD1222 COVID-19 vaccine.

The genes are TRBV5-5 and TRBJ1-2; D perhaps matches TRBD1 (6 bases). The CDR3 has 14 amino acids. CDR1 and CDR2 (germline): SGHKS, YYEKEE (reference sequence). V was pared by 4 bases and J by 8 bases, with 18 bases between. The CDR3 reads CASSPSATGIGYTF. The CDR3 DNA reads as TGTGCCAGCAGCCCTAGCGCTACAGGGATCGGCTACACCTTC.

The chain is built from TRBV19 and TRBJ1-4, with D perhaps matching TRBD1 (5 bases). The CDR3 has 14 residues. The V gene lost 7 bases and the J gene lost 4 bases, with 13 bases spanning the gap. The germline CDR1 and CDR2 sequences are LNHDA and SQIVND (reference sequence). CDR3 in amino acids: CASTLNRGNEKLFF. CDR3 coding DNA: TGTGCCAGTACCCTTAATAGGGGTAATGAAAAACTGTTTTTT.

This clone was seen a few times. V usage is TRBV7-3 and J usage is TRBJ2-1, with a weak D call TRBD1 (6 bases). Germline V CDR1 and CDR2: SGHTA, FQGTGA. This CDR3 has 14 residues. V was trimmed by 3 bases and J by 0 bases, leaving 6 bases between them. The CDR3 coding sequence is TGTGCCAGCAGCTTGGACAGCTCCTACAATGAGCAGTTCTTC. Its protein is CASSLDSSYNEQFF.

The J gene is TRBJ2-3, the V gene TRBV6-5; the D is unclear. Germline assignment: CDR1 MNHEY and CDR2 SVGAGI. Between the trimmed V and J ends, which lost 6 bases and 2 bases, there was a span of 15 bases. This CDR3 spans 15 amino acids. This CDR3 is CASSYNPIATDTQYF. The CDR3 DNA follows: TGTGCCAGCAGCTATAATCCCATAGCCACAGATACGCAGTATTTT.

J is TRBJ2-6 and V is TRBV7-2, with 10 bases matching TRBD1. Unmatched junction bases numbered 3, after V lost 5 bases and J lost 2 bases. Germline CDR1 SGHTA, CDR2 FQGNSA. The CDR3 spans 16 residues. CDR3 DNA sequence: TGTGCCAGCAGCACAGGACAGGGGGCTGGGGCCAACGTCCTGACTTTC. Protein sequence: CASSTGQGAGANVLTF.

The chain combines TRBV18 with TRBJ2-7; tentative D call: TRBD1 (6 bases). Germline V CDR1 and CDR2: KGHSH, LQKENI. CDR3 length: 14 amino acids. Trimming stripped 4 bases from V and 3 bases from J, with 13 bases between. The DNA of the CDR3 is TGTGCCAGCTCACAACAGGGTAAGAACTACGAGCAGTACTTC. Translation gives CASSQQGKNYEQYF.

The chain uses TRBV9 and TRBJ2-6, with unresolved D. This CDR3 has 15 amino acids. CDR1 and CDR2 (germline): SGDLS, YYNGEE. Trimming removed 0 bases at V and 0 bases at J, with 4 bases between. The CDR3, as DNA: TGTGCCAGCAGCGTAGGCTCCTCTGGGGCCAACGTCCTGACTTTC. Encoded protein: CASSVGSSGANVLTF.

V usage is TRBV7-8 and J usage is TRBJ1-2; a possible D gene is TRBD1 (5 bases). V was shortened by 1 base and J by 8 bases, with 11 bases between the two germline ends. Germline CDR1 reads SGHVS; CDR2 reads FQNEAQ. There are 13 residues in the CDR3. In DNA form, the CDR3 reads TGTGCCAGCAGCTTAGAGACAGTCCTGGGCTACACCTTC. This gives the protein CASSLETVLGYTF.

The rearrangement uses TRBV14 and TRBJ1-1, with 7 positions matching TRBD1. V gave up 4 bases and J gave up 11 bases; unmatched junction bases: 13. The CDR3 has 14 residues. Germline lookup yields CDR1 SGHDN and CDR2 FVKESK. Here the CDR3 reads CASSLTQVPGGAFF. The CDR3 DNA reads as TGTGCCAGCAGCCTCACACAGGTCCCAGGGGGGGCTTTCTTT.

This clone appeared once. V is TRBV18 and J is TRBJ2-7, with 9 bases fitting TRBD1. The CDR3 has 16 amino acids. CDR1 is KGHSH and CDR2 is LQKENI in the germline V gene. Unmatched junction bases numbered 7, after V lost 4 bases and J lost 0 bases. The CDR3: CASSLLGTGISYEQYF. CDR3 DNA sequence: TGTGCCAGCTCACTCCTCGGGACAGGGATCTCCTACGAGCAGTACTTC.

The chain employs TRBV10-3 and TRBJ2-7, with D unclear. V was shortened by 3 bases and J by 0 bases, with 9 bases between the two germline ends. Looked up from germline, CDR1 is ENHRY and CDR2 is SYGVKD. The CDR3 has 14 residues. This CDR3 reads CAISDLHNSYEQYF. Here the CDR3 DNA reads TGTGCCATCAGTGATCTGCACAACTCCTACGAGCAGTACTTC.

V gene TRBV9 combines with J gene TRBJ2-2; D gene unclear. The germline CDR1 and CDR2 sequences are SGDLS and YYNGEE. V was pared by 0 bases and J by 5 bases, with 8 bases between. CDR3 size: 14 residues. DNA of the CDR3: TGTGCCAGCAGCGTAGCCGAGAAAACCGGGGAGCTGTTTTTT. Amino acid sequence: CASSVAEKTGELFF.

The chain joins TRBV2 to TRBJ2-7; D tentatively fits TRBD1 or TRBD2 (5 bases each). Germline V gives CDR1 SNHLY, CDR2 FYNNEI. With 7 bases removed from V and 1 base from J, the gap between germline ends came to 14 bases. The CDR3 consists of 14 residues. The CDR3 DNA follows: TGTGCCAGCACCGAGGGGTTCAGGTCCTACGAGCAGTACTTC. Its protein is CASTEGFRSYEQYF. Full variable domain (rest looked up from reference TRBV2 and TRBJ2-7): EPEVTQTPSHQVTQMGQEVILRCVPISNHLYFYWYRQILGQKVEFLVSFYNNEISEKSEIFDDQFSVERPDGSNFTLKIRSTKLEDSAMYFCASTEGFRSYEQYFGPGTRLTVT.

The chain combines TRBV7-2 with TRBJ1-1; 10 bases are shared with TRBD1. This CDR3 region has 15 residues. Germline CDR1 SGHTA, CDR2 FQGNSA. V was clipped by 3 bases and J by 5 bases; unmatched bases: 6. Here the CDR3 reads CASSLAGTGVTEAFF. In DNA, the CDR3 is TGTGCCAGCAGCTTGGCCGGGACAGGGGTTACTGAAGCTTTCTTT.

The CDR3: CASSLWTGAEQYF. The CDR3 nucleotides read TGTGCCAGCAGTTTATGGACAGGGGCCGAGCAGTACTTC. This chain uses TRBV27 with TRBJ2-7; 9 bases agree with TRBD1. The V segment lost 1 base and the J segment 6 bases; nucleotides outside the gene matches: 1. The germline CDR1 and CDR2 sequences are MNHEY and SMNVEV (reference sequence). The CDR3 spans 13 residues.

The chain is built from TRBV7-2 and TRBJ2-7; weak D call: TRBD2 (6 bases). The CDR3 consists of 15 residues. The V and J ends lost 3 bases and 3 bases respectively, with 15 bases between them. Germline CDR1 reads SGHTA; CDR2 reads FQGNSA. The CDR3 DNA reads as TGTGCCAGCAGCTTGGGGGGAAGTCTTTTCTACGAGCAGTACTTC. This sequence encodes CASSLGGSLFYEQYF.

The rearrangement joins TRBV7-8 to TRBJ2-7; TRBD1 aligns across 10 bases. The trim removed 4 bases at V and 5 bases at J, leaving 2 bases unmatched. Germline V CDR1 and CDR2: SGHVS, FQNEAQ. The CDR3 is 13 amino acids. In DNA form, the CDR3 reads TGTGCCAGCAGCTGGGACAGGGGCGACGAGCAGTACTTC. Translation gives CASSWDRGDEQYF.

V gene TRBV10-3 combines with J gene TRBJ1-5; TRBD1 matches 11 bases. Germline V lookup: CDR1 ENHRY, CDR2 SYGVKD. The CDR3 covers 16 residues. The trim removed 2 bases at V and 0 bases at J, leaving 0 bases unmatched. The CDR3 reads CAISEGTGGSNQPQHF. In DNA form, the CDR3 reads TGTGCCATCAGTGAGGGGACAGGGGGTAGCAATCAGCCCCAGCATTTT.

The chain is built from TRBV7-3 and TRBJ2-3, with 8 nucleotides matching TRBD2. Germline trimming cut 5 bases from V and 4 bases from J; bases unmatched to any gene: 5. There are 14 residues in the CDR3. Germline values: CDR1 SGHTA, CDR2 FQGTGA. CDR3 loop: CASSDSGSADTQYF. The CDR3 DNA reads TGTGCCAGCAGCGACAGCGGGAGTGCAGATACGCAGTATTTT.

V is TRBV6-2 or TRBV6-3 and J is TRBJ2-2; D remains unclear. The CDR3 is 14 residues long. CDR1 is MNHEY and CDR2 is SVGEGT in the germline V gene. V lost 6 bases and J 9 bases, leaving 17 bases between the germline ends. The CDR3 coding sequence is TGTGCCAGCAGCCCCTCCCTGGGTAACAGGGAGCTGTTTTTT. Its protein product is CASSPSLGNRELFF.

The chain has TRBV4-1 and TRBJ2-7; 9 bases agree with TRBD1. CDR1 and CDR2 (germline): MGHRA, YSYEKL. The junction had 6 bases not matched to a gene; V was cut back by 4 bases and J by 2 bases. The CDR3 sequence is 15 residues long. CDR3: CASSRDRVGPYEQYF. In DNA form, the CDR3 reads TGCGCCAGCAGCCGGGACAGGGTGGGGCCCTACGAGCAGTACTTC.